These T cell receptor beta chains were read from a single sample in a study of T cell responses to AZD1222 COVID-19 vaccine. Clones were sequenced by immunoSEQ multiplex PCR, and TCRdb holds only the in-frame ones, with some missing. In the table there are some 170,000 clones, approximately 90% of which are singletons. The sequencing here drew on peripheral blood, taken 28 days after the second AZD1222 dose. The receptors were sampled from an adult who received the AZD1222 COVID-19 vaccine. Each CDR3 is given with its conserved first and last residue. A D gene is named only where the DNA matches it firmly. A clone size is listed for some rows: how often the clone was seen (once, few, many), or a class if it is expanded.

TRBJ2-7 - TRBV6-5 - TGTGCCAGCCCTACGGTTAAGCCTTCCTACGAGCAGTACTTC CASPTVKPSYEQYF
TRBJ1-4 - TRBV6-6 - TGTGCCAGCAAACACCAGAGGGGGGAGGGGAAACTGTTTTTT CASKHQRGEGKLFF
TRBJ1-3 - TRBV5-6 - TGTGCCAGCAGCTTCAGACAGGTCTCTGGAAACACCATATATTTT CASSFRQVSGNTIYF
TRBJ1-1 - TRBV7-2 - TGTGCCAGCAGCCCCCAGGGTTACGGGAACACTGAAGCTTTCTTT CASSPQGYGNTEAFF
TRBJ1-2 - TRBV3-1/TRBV3-2 TRBD1 TGTGCCAGCAGCCAAGACGCTTTCGGGACAGGGGCCGTCTATGGCTACACCTTC CASSQDAFGTGAVYGYTF
TRBJ1-5 - TRBV27 - TGTGCCAGCAGTTTACAGGGAAGCAATCAGCCCCAGCATTTT CASSLQGSNQPQHF
TRBJ2-7 - TRBV27 - TGTGCCAGCAGCTCCCTCGTTGACTACGAGCAGTACTTC CASSSLVDYEQYF
TRBJ1-1 - TRBV7-2 - TGTGCCAGCAGCAGGTTAGCTACTGAAGCTTTCTTT CASSRLATEAFF
TRBJ1-4 - TRBV29-1 TRBD1 TGCAGCGTTGAACTAGCGACAGGGGTGCGGGAAAAACTGTTTTTT CSVELATGVREKLFF
TRBJ2-5 - TRBV7-2 TRBD1 TGTGCCAGCGGCGACAGGGGGATGAAGACCCAGTACTTC CASGDRGMKTQYF
TRBJ2-7 few TRBV6-1 - TGTGCCAGCAGTGACCGGGGTAGCAAGATGGACGAGCAGTACTTC CASSDRGSKMDEQYF
TRBJ1-1 - TRBV5-5 - TGTGCCAGCAGCTTGGTACAGACGAACACTGAAGCTTTCTTT CASSLVQTNTEAFF
TRBJ1-4 - TRBV27 TRBD1 TGTGCCAGCAGTTACCGGGACAGGGTGGCTGAAAAACTGTTTTTT CASSYRDRVAEKLFF
TRBJ2-7 - TRBV6-5 TRBD2 TGTGCCAGCAGTTCTGTAGCGGGAGGCGAGCAGTACTTC CASSSVAGGEQYF
TRBJ1-1 - TRBV5-8 - TGTGCCAGCAGCTTGTCGGGATTCGAAGCTTTCTTT CASSLSGFEAFF
TRBJ1-3 - TRBV2 - TGTGCCAGCAGTGAGAGGCAGCTCTCTGGAAACACCATATATTTT CASSERQLSGNTIYF
TRBJ2-7 once TRBV5-1 TRBD1 TGCGCCAGCCAATCTACGACAGGGGGCTCCTACGAGCAGTACTTC CASQSTTGGSYEQYF
TRBJ1-2 - TRBV20-1 - TGCAGTGTCTTTTTGAACTATGGCTACACCTTC CSVFLNYGYTF
TRBJ1-6 - TRBV7-9 - TGTGCCAGCAGCTTGGAAACGGGGGATTCACCCCTCCACTTT CASSLETGDSPLHF
TRBJ1-2 - TRBV29-1 - TGCAGCGTTGCGACCGATCCCTATGGCTACACCTTC CSVATDPYGYTF
TRBJ1-5 - TRBV7-8 - TGTGCCAGCAGCTTGAATCCCGCGTCGGCCCAGCATTTT CASSLNPASAQHF
TRBJ1-1 - TRBV29-1 - TGCAGCGTTTCTCAGGGGCCGAACACTGAAGCTTTCTTT CSVSQGPNTEAFF
TRBJ2-2 few TRBV7-2 TRBD1 TGTGCCAGCAGCGCCGGGACAGGGTTATCCGGGGAGCTGTTTTTT CASSAGTGLSGELFF
TRBJ2-1 - TRBV5-1 - TGCGCCAGCAGCCTGCGACAATTGGGCAATGAGCAGTTCTTC CASSLRQLGNEQFF
TRBJ2-2 - TRBV29-1 - TGCAGCGCCTTCACCGGGGAGCTGTTTTTT CSAFTGELFF
TRBJ2-1 - TRBV30 - TGTGCCTGGAGTTCCGGTTGGGGGGCCGCGGCCTACAATGAGCAGTTCTTC CAWSSGWGAAAYNEQFF
TRBJ2-1 - TRBV9 - TGTGCCAGCAGCGTAGGTTATGAGCAGTTCTTC CASSVGYEQFF
TRBJ2-1 - TRBV29-1 TRBD2 TGCAGCGAAACCCAGCGGGAGCGTCGGAATGAGCAGTTCTTC CSETQRERRNEQFF
TRBJ1-5 - TRBV7-6 TRBD1 TGTGCCAGCAGCGCCCAGGACAGGGGGCGCGATCAGCCCCAGCATTTT CASSAQDRGRDQPQHF
TRBJ1-3 - TRBV18 - TGTGCCAGCTCACCCGGGACACCCGGAAACACCATATATTTT CASSPGTPGNTIYF
TRBJ2-7 - TRBV5-5 TRBD1 TGTGCCAGCAGCCAGTCCGGGACAGGGGTTTACGAGCAGTACTTC CASSQSGTGVYEQYF
TRBJ2-7 - TRBV6-5 - TGTGCCAGCAGTTACCAAGGACAGCCCTCCTACGAGCAGTACTTC CASSYQGQPSYEQYF
TRBJ2-5 - TRBV10-3 TRBD2 TGTGCCATCAGTGACGGGGGACTAGTAGGAGAGACCCAGTACTTC CAISDGGLVGETQYF
TRBJ2-2 - TRBV18 TRBD1 TGTGCCAGCTACAGGGACAGGAGATGGACCGGGGAGCTGTTTTTT CASYRDRRWTGELFF
TRBJ2-7 - TRBV4-1 TRBD1 TGCGCCAGCAGCCATAAGACAGGGGGGCCCTACGAGCAGTACTTC CASSHKTGGPYEQYF
TRBJ2-5 few TRBV7-9 - TGTGCCAGCAGCTTACTAGTTGTATACCAAGAGACCCAGTACTTC CASSLLVVYQETQYF